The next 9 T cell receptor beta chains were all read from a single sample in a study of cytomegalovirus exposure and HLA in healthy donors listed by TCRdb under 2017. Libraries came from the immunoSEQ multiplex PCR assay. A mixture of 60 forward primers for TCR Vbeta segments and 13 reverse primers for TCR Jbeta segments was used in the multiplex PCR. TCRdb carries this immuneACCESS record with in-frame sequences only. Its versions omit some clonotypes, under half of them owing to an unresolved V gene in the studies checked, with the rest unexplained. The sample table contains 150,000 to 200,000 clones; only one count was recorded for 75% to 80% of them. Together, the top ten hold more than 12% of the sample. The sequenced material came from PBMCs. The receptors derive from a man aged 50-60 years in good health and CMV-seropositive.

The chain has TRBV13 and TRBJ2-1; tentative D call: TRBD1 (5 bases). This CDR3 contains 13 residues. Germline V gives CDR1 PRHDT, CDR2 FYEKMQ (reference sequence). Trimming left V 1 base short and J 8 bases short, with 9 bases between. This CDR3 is CASSLEDNYEQFF. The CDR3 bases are TGTGCCAGCAGCTTAGAGGACAACTATGAGCAGTTCTTC.

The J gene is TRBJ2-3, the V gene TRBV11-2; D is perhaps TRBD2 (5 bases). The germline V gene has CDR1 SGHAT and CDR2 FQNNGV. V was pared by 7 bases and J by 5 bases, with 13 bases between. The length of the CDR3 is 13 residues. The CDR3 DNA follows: TGTGCCAGCATCGGGCTAGCTCGAGATACGCAGTATTTT. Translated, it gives CASIGLARDTQYF.

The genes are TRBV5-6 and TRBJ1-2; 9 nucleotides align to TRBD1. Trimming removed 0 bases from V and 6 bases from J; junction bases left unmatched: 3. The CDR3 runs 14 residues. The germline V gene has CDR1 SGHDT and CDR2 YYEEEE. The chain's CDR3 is CASSLGTGDHGYTF. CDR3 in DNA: TGTGCCAGCAGCTTGGGGACAGGGGATCATGGCTACACCTTC.

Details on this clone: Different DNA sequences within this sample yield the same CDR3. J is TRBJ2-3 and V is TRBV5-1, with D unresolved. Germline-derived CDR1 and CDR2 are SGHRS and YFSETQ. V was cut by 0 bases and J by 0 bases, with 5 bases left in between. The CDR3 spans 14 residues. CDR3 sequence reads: CASSLDSSTDTQYF. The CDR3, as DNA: TGCGCCAGCAGCTTGGACTCGAGCACAGATACGCAGTATTTT.

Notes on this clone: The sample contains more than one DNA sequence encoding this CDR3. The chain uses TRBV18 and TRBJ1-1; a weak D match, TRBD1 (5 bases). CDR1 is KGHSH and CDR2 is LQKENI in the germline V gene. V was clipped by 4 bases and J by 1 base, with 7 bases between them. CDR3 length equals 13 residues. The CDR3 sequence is CASSLGQNTEAFF. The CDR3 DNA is TGTGCCAGCTCACTCGGACAGAACACTGAAGCTTTCTTT.

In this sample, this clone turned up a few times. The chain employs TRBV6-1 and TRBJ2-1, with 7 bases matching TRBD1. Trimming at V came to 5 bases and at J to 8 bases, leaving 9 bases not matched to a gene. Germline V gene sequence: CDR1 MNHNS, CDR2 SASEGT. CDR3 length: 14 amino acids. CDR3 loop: CASSNRQGRDEQFF. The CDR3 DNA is TGTGCCAGCAGTAACCGACAGGGTAGGGATGAGCAGTTCTTC.

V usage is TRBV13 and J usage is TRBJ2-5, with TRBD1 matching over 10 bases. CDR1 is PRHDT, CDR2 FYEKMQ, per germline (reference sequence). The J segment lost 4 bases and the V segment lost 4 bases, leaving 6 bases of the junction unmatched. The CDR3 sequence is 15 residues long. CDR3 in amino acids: CASSSGQGMGETQYF. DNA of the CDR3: TGTGCCAGCAGCTCGGGACAGGGGATGGGAGAGACCCAGTACTTC.

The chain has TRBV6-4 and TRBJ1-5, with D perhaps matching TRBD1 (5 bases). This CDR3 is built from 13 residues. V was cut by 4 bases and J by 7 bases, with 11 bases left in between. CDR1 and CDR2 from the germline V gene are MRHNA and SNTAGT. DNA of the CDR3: TGTGCCAGCAGTGTCGGGGGAGGGCAGCCCCAGCATTTT. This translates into CASSVGGGQPQHF.

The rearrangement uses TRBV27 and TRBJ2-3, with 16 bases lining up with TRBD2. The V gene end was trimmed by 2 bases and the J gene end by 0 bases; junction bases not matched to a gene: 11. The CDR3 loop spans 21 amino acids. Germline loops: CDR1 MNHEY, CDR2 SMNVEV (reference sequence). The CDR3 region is CASSLRPPGLAGGPSTDTQYF. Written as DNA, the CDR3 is TGTGCCAGCAGTTTACGGCCACCGGGACTAGCGGGGGGGCCCAGCACAGATACGCAGTATTTT.